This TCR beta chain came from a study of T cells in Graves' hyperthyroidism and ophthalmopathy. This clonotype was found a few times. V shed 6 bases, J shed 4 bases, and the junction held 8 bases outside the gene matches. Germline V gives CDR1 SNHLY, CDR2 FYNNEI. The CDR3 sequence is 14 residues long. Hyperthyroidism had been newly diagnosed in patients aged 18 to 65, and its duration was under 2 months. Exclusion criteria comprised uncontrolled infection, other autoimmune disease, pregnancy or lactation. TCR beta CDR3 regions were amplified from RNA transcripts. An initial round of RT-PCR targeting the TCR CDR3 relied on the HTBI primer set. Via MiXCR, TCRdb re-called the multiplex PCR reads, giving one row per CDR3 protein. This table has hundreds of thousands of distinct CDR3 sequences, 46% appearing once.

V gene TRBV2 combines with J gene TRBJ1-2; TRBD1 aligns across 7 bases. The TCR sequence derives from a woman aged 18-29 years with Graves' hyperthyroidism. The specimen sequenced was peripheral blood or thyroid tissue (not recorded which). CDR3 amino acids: CASSLRGPIYGYTF. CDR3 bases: TGTGCCAGCAGCCTAAGGGGGCCGATCTATGGCTACACCTTC. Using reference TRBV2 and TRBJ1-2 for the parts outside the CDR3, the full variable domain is EPEVTQTPSHQVTQMGQEVILRCVPISNHLYFYWYRQILGQKVEFLVSFYNNEISEKSEIFDDQFSVERPDGSNFTLKIRSTKLEDSAMYFCASSLRGPIYGYTFGSGTRLTVV.